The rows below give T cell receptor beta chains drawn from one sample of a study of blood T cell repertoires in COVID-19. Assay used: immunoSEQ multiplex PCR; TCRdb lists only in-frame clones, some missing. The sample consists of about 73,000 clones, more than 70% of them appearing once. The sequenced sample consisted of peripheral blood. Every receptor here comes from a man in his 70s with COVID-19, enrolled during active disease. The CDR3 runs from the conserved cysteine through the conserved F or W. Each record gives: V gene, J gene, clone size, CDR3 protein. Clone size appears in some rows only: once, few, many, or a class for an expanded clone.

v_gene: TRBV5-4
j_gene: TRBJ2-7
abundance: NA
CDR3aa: CASSLVTESYEQYF

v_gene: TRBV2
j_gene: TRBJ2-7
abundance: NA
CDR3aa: CASPAGLEGEQYF

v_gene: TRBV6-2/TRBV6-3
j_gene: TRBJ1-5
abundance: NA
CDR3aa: CASSLRGQVYSNQPQHF

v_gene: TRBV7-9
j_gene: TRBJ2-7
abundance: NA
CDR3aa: CASSLGGQETHEQYF

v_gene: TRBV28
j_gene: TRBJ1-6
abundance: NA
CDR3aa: CASSLPSGGNSPLHF

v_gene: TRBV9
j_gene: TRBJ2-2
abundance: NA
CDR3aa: CASSASAGELFF

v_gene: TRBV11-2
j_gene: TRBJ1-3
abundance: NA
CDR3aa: CASSLAGAGNTIYF

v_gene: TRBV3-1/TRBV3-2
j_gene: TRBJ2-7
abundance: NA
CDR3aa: CASSPNDRALYEQYF

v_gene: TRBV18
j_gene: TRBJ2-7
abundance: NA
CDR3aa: CASSPAGGRYEQYF

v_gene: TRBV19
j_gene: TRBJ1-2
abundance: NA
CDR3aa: CASSVQGTTYGYTF

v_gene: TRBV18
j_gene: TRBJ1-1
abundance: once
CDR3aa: CASSPQSLSNTEAFF

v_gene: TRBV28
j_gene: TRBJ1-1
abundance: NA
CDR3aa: CASSSPRDRSKQNTEAFF

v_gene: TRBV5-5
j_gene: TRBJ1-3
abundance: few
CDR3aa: CASSSTEFSGNTIYF

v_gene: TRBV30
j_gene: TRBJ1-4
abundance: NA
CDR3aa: CAWSKGAGANEKLFF

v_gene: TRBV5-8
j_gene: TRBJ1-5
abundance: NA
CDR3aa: CASSHIGQGDQPQHF

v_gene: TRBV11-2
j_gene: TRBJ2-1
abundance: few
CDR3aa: CASSFSGAYNEQFF

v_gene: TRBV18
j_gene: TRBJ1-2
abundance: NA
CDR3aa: CASSAVDRKINYGYTF

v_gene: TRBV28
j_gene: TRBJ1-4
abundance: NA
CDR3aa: CASSTTWRVGKLFF

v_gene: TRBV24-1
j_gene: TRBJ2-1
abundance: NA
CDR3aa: CATSDFSPAHNEQFF

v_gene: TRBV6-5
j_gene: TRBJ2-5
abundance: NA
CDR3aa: CASLMREGGTQYF